The 15 T cell receptor beta chains below were found in one sample sequenced in a study of spatial heterogeneity in lung cancer. Regarding time point: sample taken at primary tumor resection. MiXCR, run by TCRdb on the 5' RACE reads, gives a single entry per CDR3 protein. There are some 41,000 distinct CDR3 sequences in the sample; 6.8% occur only once, and 43% lies in the top ten. The sample was PBMCs, taken at surgery. The receptors stem from a female donor with early-stage non-small cell lung cancer.

This clonotype was observed many times. The rearrangement joins TRBV6-5 to TRBJ1-5; no reliable D call. This CDR3 has 13 amino acids. Germline-derived CDR1 and CDR2 are MNHEY and SVGAGI. The ends were cut back, 2 bases at V and 8 bases at J, with 10 bases in the middle. The CDR3 spells CASSYVREEPQHF. CDR3 DNA sequence: TGTGCCAGCAGTTACGTCCGAGAGGAGCCCCAGCATTTT.

There are many counts of this clonotype. The rearrangement joins TRBV5-1 to TRBJ2-7; 12 bases are shared with TRBD2. The J segment lost 11 bases and the V segment lost 6 bases, leaving 15 bases of the junction unmatched. This CDR3 spans 15 amino acids. Germline assignment: CDR1 SGHRS and CDR2 YFSETQ. CDR3 sequence: CASKGVGTSGPREYF. The DNA of the CDR3 is TGCGCCAGCAAAGGGGTCGGGACTAGCGGGCCACGCGAGTACTTC.

The DNA for the CDR3 is TGTGCCAGCAGTGGGACTAGCGGGGGGGCGAATGAGCAGTTCTTC. It specifies CASSGTSGGANEQFF. The V call is TRBV6-5, the J call TRBJ2-1; the match to TRBD2 covers 16 bases. This CDR3 comprises 15 residues. Germline trimming cut 5 bases from V and 7 bases from J; bases unmatched to any gene: 2. The germline gives CDR1 MNHEY, CDR2 SVGAGI.

This clonotype has a count of ten or more. J is TRBJ1-4 and V is TRBV7-2; D gene ambiguous. V dropped 5 bases and J dropped 8 bases, with 15 bases sitting between them. CDR3 length equals 14 residues. From germline, CDR1 is SGHTA and CDR2 FQGNSA. CDR3 protein: CASSPGPGLEKLFF. The CDR3 bases are TGTGCCAGCAGCCCAGGACCGGGGTTAGAAAAACTGTTTTTT.

This clonotype was recorded at least ten times. V gene TRBV9 combines with J gene TRBJ1-6, with 8 bases matching TRBD1. V was pared by 3 bases and J by 8 bases, with 7 bases of the junction left unmatched. Germline assignment: CDR1 SGDLS and CDR2 YYNGEE. CDR3 length equals 15 residues. The CDR3 loop reads CASSELTGEDSPLHF. The CDR3 DNA reads as TGTGCCAGCAGCGAGTTGACAGGGGAGGATTCACCCCTCCACTTT.

The chain couples TRBV6-6 to TRBJ1-2; 9 bases map to TRBD1. This CDR3 comprises 13 residues. Germline V gene data show CDR1 as MNHNY and CDR2 as SVGAGI (reference sequence). Trimming removed 5 bases from V and 4 bases from J; junction bases left unmatched: 2. CDR3 bases: TGTGCCAGCAGTCCGGACAGGGGCTATGGCTACACCTTC. It yields the protein CASSPDRGYGYTF.

This chain connects TRBV12-3 or TRBV12-4 to TRBJ1-4, with a weak D call TRBD1 (6 bases). The CDR3 covers 14 residues. The V end was cut by 6 bases, the J end by 8 bases, with 16 bases between. CDR3: CASSASGVSEKLFF. The CDR3 DNA reads as TGTGCCAGCAGCGCTTCAGGGGTTTCCGAAAAACTGTTTTTT.

On this clonotype: It may be a read error: a sequence one base away is much more abundant. The chain employs TRBV9 and TRBJ1-1; no firm D call. CDR3 length: 13 amino acids. V was cut by 1 base and J by 4 bases, with 8 bases left in between. Germline V CDR1 and CDR2: SGDLS, YYNGEE. CDR3 sequence: CASSVSTGTEAFF. The DNA for the CDR3 is TGTGCCAGCAGCGTATCGACGGGCACTGAAGCTTTCTTT.

This clonotype was seen at least ten times. CDR3 sequence (DNA): TGCAGTGCAGAGGGACAGGGAATTCCCTACGAGCAGTACTTC. Amino acid sequence: CSAEGQGIPYEQYF. This chain links TRBV20-1 with TRBJ2-7; 9 bases are a match to TRBD1. The germline V gene encodes CDR1 DFQATT and CDR2 SNEGSKA (reference sequence). This CDR3 has 14 residues. Germline trimming cut 6 bases from V and 2 bases from J; bases unmatched to any gene: 8.

This clonotype was seen more than once but under ten times. CDR3 amino acids: CAISSRQNTEAFF. The CDR3 bases are TGTGCCATCAGTAGCCGCCAGAACACTGAAGCTTTCTTT. The chain links TRBV10-3 to TRBJ1-1; D unclear. The CDR3 is 13 residues long. CDR1 and CDR2 from the germline V gene are ENHRY and SYGVKD. The V end lost 5 bases, the J end lost 1 base, and 8 bases lay between the germline ends.

There are many counts of this clonotype. V usage is TRBV28 and J usage is TRBJ2-3; 7 bases match TRBD2. CDR1 and CDR2 (germline): MDHEN, SYDVKM. The CDR3 is 16 residues long. Trimming removed 1 base from V and 2 bases from J; junction bases left unmatched: 6. The CDR3: CASSLFASGSTDTQYF. Here the CDR3 DNA reads TGTGCCAGCAGTTTATTTGCTAGCGGATCCACAGATACGCAGTATTTT.

This clonotype was seen ten or more times. V and J are TRBV6-6 and TRBJ2-3; D is perhaps TRBD2 (7 bases). The CDR3 runs 20 residues. Germline loops: CDR1 MNHNY, CDR2 SVGAGI (reference sequence). V was pared by 4 bases and J by 4 bases, with 30 bases between. DNA for the CDR3: TGTGCCAGCAGTTCCGATAGGACTAGACGCTTCCTGGGGGGCGCAGATACGCAGTATTTT. This gives the protein CASSSDRTRRFLGGADTQYF.

This clonotype was recorded many times. This chain links TRBV27 with TRBJ1-2; a possible D gene is TRBD1 (5 bases). Germline CDR1 MNHEY, CDR2 SMNVEV (reference sequence). V was trimmed by 6 bases and J by 4 bases, leaving 15 bases between them. This CDR3 contains 14 residues. CDR3 region: CASRPGQFSYGYTF. CDR3 nucleotides: TGTGCCAGCAGGCCAGGGCAATTCAGCTATGGCTACACCTTC.

About this clonotype: A read error is possible here, since a much larger clone lies one base away. No conserved phenylalanine or tryptophan is present at the end of the CDR3, so a read error is the likely explanation. The genes are TRBV5-4 and TRBJ2-3; the D is unclear. The CDR3 is made up of 14 amino acids. In germline, CDR1 is SGHNT, CDR2 YYREEE (reference sequence). The germline V and J ends were trimmed by 3 bases and 6 bases, with 14 bases remaining between them. The CDR3 bases are TGTGCCAGCAGCTCATCAATCGGAACCGATACGCAGTATTCT. Its translation: CASSSSIGTDTQYS.

The sample holds many counts of this clonotype. The rearrangement joins TRBV20-1 to TRBJ2-3; 12 nucleotides align to TRBD2. This CDR3 region has 14 residues. The trim removed 4 bases at V and 7 bases at J, leaving 6 bases unmatched. Germline CDR1 reads DFQATT; CDR2 reads SNEGSKA (reference sequence). CDR3 sequence: CSAKLAGGRNTQYF. CDR3 nucleotides: TGCAGTGCTAAACTAGCGGGGGGACGAAATACGCAGTATTTT.